The present entry profiles one T cell receptor beta chain with its context. The assay was immunoSEQ multiplex PCR, and TCRdb's table has in-frame clones only and misses some. The table includes about 610,000 clones, 85% to 90% detected once. This sample was included in a study of shared T cell receptors in the human thymus. This CDR3 is 14 amino acids long. Trimming stripped 7 bases from V and 1 base from J, with 15 bases between. The germline V gene has CDR1 GTSNPN and CDR2 SVGIG (reference sequence). These data were also reused for a study on human thymus T cells. That study adds: Related research found strongly overlapping thymic repertoires in unrelated individuals.

The origin of this receptor is a boy less than two years old with a congenital heart defect. The gene calls are TRBV30 and TRBJ2-3; D is ambiguous. Specimen: thymocytes. In DNA, the CDR3 is TGTGCCTATGCGGCCCCGAGGCGCACAGATACGCAGTATTTT. Translation: CAYAAPRRTDTQYF. Complete variable domain (other parts from reference TRBV30 and TRBJ2-3): SQTIHQWPATLVQPVGSPLSLECTVEGTSNPNLYWYRQAAGRGLQLLFYSVGIGQISSEVPQNLSASRPQDRQFILSSKKLLLSDSGFYLCAYAAPRRTDTQYFGPGTRLTVL.